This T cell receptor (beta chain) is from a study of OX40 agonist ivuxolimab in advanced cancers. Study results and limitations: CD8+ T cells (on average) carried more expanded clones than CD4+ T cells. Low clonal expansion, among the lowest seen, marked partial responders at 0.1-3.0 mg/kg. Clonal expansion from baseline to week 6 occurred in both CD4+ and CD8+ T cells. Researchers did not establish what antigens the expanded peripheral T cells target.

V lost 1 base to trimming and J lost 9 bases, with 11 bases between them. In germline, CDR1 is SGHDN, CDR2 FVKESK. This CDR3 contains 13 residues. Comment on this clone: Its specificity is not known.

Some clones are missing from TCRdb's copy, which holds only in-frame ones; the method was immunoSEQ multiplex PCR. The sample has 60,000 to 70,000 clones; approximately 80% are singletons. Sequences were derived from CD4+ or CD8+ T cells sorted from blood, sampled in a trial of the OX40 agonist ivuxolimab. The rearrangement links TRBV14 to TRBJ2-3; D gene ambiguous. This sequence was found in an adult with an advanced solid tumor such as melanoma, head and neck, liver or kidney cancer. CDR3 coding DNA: TGTGCCAGCAGCCAAGGGTCCAGCAGAACGCAGTATTTT. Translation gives CASSQGSSRTQYF. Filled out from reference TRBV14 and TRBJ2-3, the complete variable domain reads EAGVTQFPSHSVIEKGQTVTLRCDPISGHDNLYWYRRVMGKEIKFLLHFVKESKQDESGMPNNRFLAERTGGTYSTLKVQPAELEDSGVYFCASSQGSSRTQYFGPGTRLTVL.